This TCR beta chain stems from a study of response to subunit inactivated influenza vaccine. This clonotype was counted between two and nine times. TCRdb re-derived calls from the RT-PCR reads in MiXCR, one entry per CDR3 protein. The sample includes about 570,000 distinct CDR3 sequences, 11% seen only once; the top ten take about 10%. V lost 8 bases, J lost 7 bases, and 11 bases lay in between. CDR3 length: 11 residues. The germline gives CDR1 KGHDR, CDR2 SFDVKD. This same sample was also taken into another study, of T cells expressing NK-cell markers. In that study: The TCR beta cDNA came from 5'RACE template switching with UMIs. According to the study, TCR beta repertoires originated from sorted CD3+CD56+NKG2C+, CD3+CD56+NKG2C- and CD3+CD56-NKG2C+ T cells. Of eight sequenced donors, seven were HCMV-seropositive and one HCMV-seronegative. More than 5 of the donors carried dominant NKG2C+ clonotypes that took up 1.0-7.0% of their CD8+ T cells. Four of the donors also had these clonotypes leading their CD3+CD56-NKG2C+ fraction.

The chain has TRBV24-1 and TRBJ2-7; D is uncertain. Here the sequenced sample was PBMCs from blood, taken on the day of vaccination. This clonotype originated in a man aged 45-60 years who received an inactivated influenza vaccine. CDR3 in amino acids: CATKRVWEQYF. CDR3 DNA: TGTGCCACCAAAAGGGTATGGGAGCAGTACTTC.